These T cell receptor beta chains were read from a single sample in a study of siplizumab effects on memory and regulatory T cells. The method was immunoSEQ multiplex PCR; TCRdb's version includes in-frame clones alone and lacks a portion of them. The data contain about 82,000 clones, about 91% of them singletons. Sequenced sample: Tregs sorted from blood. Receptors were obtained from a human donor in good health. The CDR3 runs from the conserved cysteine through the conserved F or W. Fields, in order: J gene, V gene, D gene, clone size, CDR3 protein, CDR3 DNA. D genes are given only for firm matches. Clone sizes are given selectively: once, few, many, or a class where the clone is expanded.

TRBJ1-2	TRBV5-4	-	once	CASQISAGKTYGYTF	TGTGCCAGCCAAATCAGCGCAGGAAAGACCTATGGCTACACCTTC
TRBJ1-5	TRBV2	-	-	CASSVGPNNQPQHF	TGTGCCAGCAGTGTAGGGCCGAACAATCAGCCCCAGCATTTT
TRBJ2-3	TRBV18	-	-	CASSPSWGRTDTQYF	TGTGCCAGCTCACCATCGTGGGGCCGCACAGATACGCAGTATTTT
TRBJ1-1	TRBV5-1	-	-	CASSLNEGVGTEAFF	TGCGCCAGCAGCTTGAACGAGGGCGTAGGGACTGAAGCTTTCTTT
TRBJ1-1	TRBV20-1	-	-	CSVPDYTEAFF	TGCAGTGTACCAGACTACACTGAAGCTTTCTTT
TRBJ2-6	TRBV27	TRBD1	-	CASSPLGQARGSGANVLTF	TGTGCCAGCAGTCCCTTAGGACAGGCCCGCGGCTCTGGGGCCAACGTCCTGACTTTC
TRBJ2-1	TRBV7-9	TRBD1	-	CASSSAGTGKNEQFF	TGTGCCAGCAGCTCCGCCGGGACAGGGAAAAATGAGCAGTTCTTC
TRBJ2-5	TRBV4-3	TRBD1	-	CASSKTTWTGQETQYF	TGCGCCAGCAGCAAGACAACCTGGACAGGGCAAGAGACCCAGTACTTC
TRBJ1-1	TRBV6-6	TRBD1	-	CASSTRQGANTEAFF	TGTGCCAGCAGTACCCGACAGGGGGCCAACACTGAAGCTTTCTTT
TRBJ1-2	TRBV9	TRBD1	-	CASSVGDRSNYGYTF	TGTGCCAGCAGCGTAGGGGACAGATCTAACTATGGCTACACCTTC
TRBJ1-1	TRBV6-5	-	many	CASRRENTEAFF	TGTGCCAGCCGGAGGGAGAACACTGAAGCTTTCTTT
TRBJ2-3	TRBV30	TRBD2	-	CAWRLAGVPDTQYF	TGTGCCTGGAGACTAGCGGGGGTACCAGATACGCAGTATTTT
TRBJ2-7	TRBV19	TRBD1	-	CASNTRQGSYEQYF	TGTGCCAGTAATACGAGACAGGGTTCCTACGAGCAGTACTTC
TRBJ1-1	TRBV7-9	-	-	CASQGGNTEAFF	TGTGCCAGCCAGGGTGGAAACACTGAAGCTTTCTTT
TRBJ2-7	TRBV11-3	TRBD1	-	CASSSPRQGIYEQYF	TGTGCCAGCAGCTCCCCGAGACAGGGGATCTACGAGCAGTACTTC
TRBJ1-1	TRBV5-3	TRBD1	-	CARSYRGGTGDQNTEAFF	TGTGCCAGAAGTTACAGGGGCGGGACAGGCGACCAGAACACTGAAGCTTTCTTT
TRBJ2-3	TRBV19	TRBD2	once	CASSPGGDTQYF	TGTGCCAGTAGTCCGGGGGGAGATACGCAGTATTTT
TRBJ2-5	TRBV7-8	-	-	CASSSKSETQYF	TGTGCCAGCAGCTCAAAATCAGAGACCCAGTACTTC
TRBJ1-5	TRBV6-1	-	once	CASSEPAGFAQLNQPQHF	TGTGCCAGCAGTGAACCGGCAGGGTTCGCCCAACTGAATCAGCCCCAGCATTTT
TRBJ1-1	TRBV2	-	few	CASTPGGNTEAFF	TGTGCCAGCACCCCGGGGGGGAACACTGAAGCTTTCTTT
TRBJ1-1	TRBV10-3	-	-	CAISFQGGEDTEAFF	TGTGCCATCAGTTTTCAGGGAGGAGAGGACACTGAAGCTTTCTTT
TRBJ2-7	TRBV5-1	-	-	CASSLTWQTLYEQYF	TGCGCCAGCAGCTTGACCTGGCAGACCCTCTACGAGCAGTACTTC
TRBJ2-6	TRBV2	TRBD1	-	CASSEWTGSGANVLTF	TGTGCCAGCAGTGAGTGGACAGGGTCTGGGGCCAACGTCCTGACTTTC
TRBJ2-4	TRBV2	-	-	CASKRTALNIQYF	TGTGCCAGCAAAAGGACAGCACTAAACATTCAGTACTTC
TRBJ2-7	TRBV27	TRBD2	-	CASAIAGNLLYEQYF	TGTGCCAGCGCGATAGCGGGGAACCTTCTTTACGAGCAGTACTTC
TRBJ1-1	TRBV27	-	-	CASFTAMNTEAFF	TGTGCCAGCTTCACCGCCATGAACACTGAAGCTTTCTTT
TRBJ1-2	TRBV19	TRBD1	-	CASSISGTGEGGYTF	TGTGCCAGTAGTATATCGGGGACAGGGGAAGGCGGCTACACCTTC
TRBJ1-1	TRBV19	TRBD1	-	CASSGTGALNTEAFF	TGTGCCAGTAGTGGGACAGGCGCCTTGAACACTGAAGCTTTCTTT
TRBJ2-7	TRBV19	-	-	CASSSRTGEQYF	TGTGCCAGTAGTAGCCGGACGGGTGAGCAGTACTTC
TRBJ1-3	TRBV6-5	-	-	CASSYSWVAAGNTIYF	TGTGCCAGCAGTTACTCCTGGGTCGCGGCTGGAAACACCATATATTTT
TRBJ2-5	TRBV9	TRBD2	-	CASSPRLAGGQTGTQYF	TGTGCCAGCAGCCCCCGACTAGCGGGGGGGCAGACGGGGACCCAGTACTTC
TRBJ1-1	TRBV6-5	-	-	CASSYSGQQKNTEAFF	TGTGCCAGCAGTTACTCGGGCCAACAGAAGAACACTGAAGCTTTCTTT
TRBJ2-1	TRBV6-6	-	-	CASSLQGYEQFF	TGTGCCAGCAGCTTACAAGGGTATGAGCAGTTCTTC
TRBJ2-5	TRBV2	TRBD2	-	CASSRASGGRQETQYF	TGTGCCAGCAGTAGGGCTAGCGGGGGCCGACAAGAGACCCAGTACTTC
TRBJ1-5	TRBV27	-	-	CASSPGWGNGQPQHF	TGTGCCAGCAGTCCAGGGTGGGGTAATGGTCAGCCCCAGCATTTT
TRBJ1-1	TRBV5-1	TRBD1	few	CASSPIQGLNTEAFF	TGCGCCAGCAGCCCAATACAGGGGTTGAACACTGAAGCTTTCTTT
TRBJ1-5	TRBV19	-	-	CASMGVYSNQPQHF	TGTGCCAGTATGGGGGTGTATAGCAATCAGCCCCAGCATTTT
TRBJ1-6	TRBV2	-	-	CATRRGTNSPLHF	TGTGCCACCCGAAGGGGGACCAATTCACCCCTCCACTTT
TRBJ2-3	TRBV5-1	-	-	CASSLLAGATSTDTQYF	TGCGCCAGCAGCTTACTGGCGGGGGCGACTAGCACAGATACGCAGTATTTT
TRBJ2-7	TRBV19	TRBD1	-	CASSITGQYYEQYF	TGTGCCAGTAGTATTACGGGACAGTACTACGAGCAGTACTTC
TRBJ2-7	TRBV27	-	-	CASSLRLNYEQYF	TGTGCCAGCAGTTTAAGGCTGAACTACGAGCAGTACTTC
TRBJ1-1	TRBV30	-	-	CAWNPFRENTEAFF	TGTGCCTGGAACCCCTTCAGGGAAAACACTGAAGCTTTCTTT
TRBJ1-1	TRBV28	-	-	CASSLWQATEAFF	TGTGCCAGCAGTTTATGGCAGGCTACTGAAGCTTTCTTT
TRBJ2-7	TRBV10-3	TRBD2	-	CAIRSGGGAYEQYF	TGTGCCATCCGAAGTGGCGGGGGGGCCTACGAGCAGTACTTC
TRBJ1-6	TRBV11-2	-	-	CASSTKGGTYSPLHF	TGTGCCAGCAGCACGAAGGGGGGAACCTATTCACCCCTCCACTTT
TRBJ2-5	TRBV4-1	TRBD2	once	CASSQAASGGSTETQYF	TGCGCCAGCAGCCAAGCCGCTAGCGGGGGGTCGACGGAGACCCAGTACTTC
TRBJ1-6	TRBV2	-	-	CASKLNGFGNSPLHF	TGTGCCAGCAAATTAAATGGGTTCGGAAATTCACCCCTCCACTTT
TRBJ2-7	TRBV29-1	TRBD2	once	CSVTTSGGSYEQYF	TGCAGCGTTACCACTAGCGGGGGCTCCTACGAGCAGTACTTC
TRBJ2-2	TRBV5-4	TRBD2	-	CASSSLAANTGELFF	TGTGCCAGCAGCTCTCTAGCGGCAAACACCGGGGAGCTGTTTTTT
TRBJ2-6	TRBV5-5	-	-	CASSPGQSLANVLTF	TGTGCCAGCAGCCCCGGACAGTCCCTGGCCAACGTCCTGACTTTC
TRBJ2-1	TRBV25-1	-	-	CASSERGNEQFF	TGTGCCAGCAGTGAAAGGGGAAATGAGCAGTTCTTC
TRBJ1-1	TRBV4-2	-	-	CASSLAWIGNTEAFF	TGTGCCAGCAGCCTGGCCTGGATAGGGAACACTGAAGCTTTCTTT
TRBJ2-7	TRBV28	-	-	CASSPRARREQYF	TGTGCCAGCAGTCCCCGGGCCCGGAGGGAGCAGTACTTC
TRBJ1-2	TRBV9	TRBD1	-	CASSRDRGHGGYTF	TGTGCCAGCAGCAGGGACAGGGGGCATGGTGGCTACACCTTC
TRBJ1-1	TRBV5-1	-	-	CASSLAGQVGTEAFF	TGCGCCAGCAGCTTGGCCGGGCAGGTAGGCACTGAAGCTTTCTTT
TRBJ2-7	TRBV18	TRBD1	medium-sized	CASSEIDRESYEQYF	TGTGCCAGCTCCGAAATTGACAGGGAGAGCTACGAGCAGTACTTC
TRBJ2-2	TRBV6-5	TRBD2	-	CASSFGGGAGELFF	TGTGCCAGCAGTTTTGGCGGGGGGGCCGGGGAGCTGTTTTTT